The 3 T cell receptor beta chains listed next were all sequenced from one sample in a study of OX40 agonist ivuxolimab in advanced cancers. Libraries were prepared by immunoSEQ multiplex PCR; TCRdb keeps only in-frame clonotypes and omits some of them. The sample lists tens of thousands of clones, roughly 87% occurring once. Sequenced material: CD4+ or CD8+ T cells sorted from blood, taken in a trial of the OX40 agonist ivuxolimab. These receptor sequences come from an adult with an advanced solid tumor such as melanoma, head and neck, liver or kidney cancer.

This clone was picked up one time. This rearrangement joins TRBV28 to TRBJ2-4; D possibly matches TRBD1 or TRBD2 (5 bases each). V shed 7 bases and J shed 3 bases, with 16 bases lying between them. CDR3 length: 15 amino acids. Germline lookup yields CDR1 MDHEN and CDR2 SYDVKM. The CDR3 DNA follows: TGTGCCAGCATGTCCCCGTCTGGGGGCAAAAACATTCAGTACTTC. It encodes CASMSPSGGKNIQYF. The full variable domain, rest sourced from reference TRBV28 and TRBJ2-4, is DVKVTQSSRYLVKRTGEKVFLECVQDMDHENMFWYRQDPGLGLRLIYFSYDVKMKEKGDIPEGYSVSREKKERFSLILESASTNQTSMYLCASMSPSGGKNIQYFGAGTRLSVL.

The chain carries TRBV5-1 and TRBJ2-3; 9 nucleotides match TRBD2. V dropped 1 base and J dropped 4; count of bases not matched to a gene: 7. The V gene's germline CDR1 is SGHRS and CDR2 YFSETQ. This CDR3 spans 16 amino acids. This CDR3 reads CASSLQSSGDADTQYF. CDR3 nucleotide sequence: TGCGCCAGCAGCTTGCAGTCTAGCGGGGATGCAGATACGCAGTATTTT. The complete variable domain, with remaining parts taken from reference TRBV5-1 and TRBJ2-3, reads KAGVTQTPRYLIKTRGQQVTLSCSPISGHRSVSWYQQTPGQGLQFLFEYFSETQRNKGNFPGRFSGRQFSNSRSEMNVSTLELGDSALYLCASSLQSSGDADTQYFGPGTRLTVL.

The V gene is TRBV6-1, the J gene TRBJ1-1; tentative D call: TRBD1 (5 bases). The CDR3 runs to 13 residues. Per the germline V gene, CDR1 is MNHNS and CDR2 is SASEGT. V shed 7 bases and J shed 1 base, with 10 bases lying between them. The CDR3 spells CASKPGQNTEAFF. CDR3 nucleotides: TGTGCCAGCAAACCCGGACAGAACACTGAAGCTTTCTTT.